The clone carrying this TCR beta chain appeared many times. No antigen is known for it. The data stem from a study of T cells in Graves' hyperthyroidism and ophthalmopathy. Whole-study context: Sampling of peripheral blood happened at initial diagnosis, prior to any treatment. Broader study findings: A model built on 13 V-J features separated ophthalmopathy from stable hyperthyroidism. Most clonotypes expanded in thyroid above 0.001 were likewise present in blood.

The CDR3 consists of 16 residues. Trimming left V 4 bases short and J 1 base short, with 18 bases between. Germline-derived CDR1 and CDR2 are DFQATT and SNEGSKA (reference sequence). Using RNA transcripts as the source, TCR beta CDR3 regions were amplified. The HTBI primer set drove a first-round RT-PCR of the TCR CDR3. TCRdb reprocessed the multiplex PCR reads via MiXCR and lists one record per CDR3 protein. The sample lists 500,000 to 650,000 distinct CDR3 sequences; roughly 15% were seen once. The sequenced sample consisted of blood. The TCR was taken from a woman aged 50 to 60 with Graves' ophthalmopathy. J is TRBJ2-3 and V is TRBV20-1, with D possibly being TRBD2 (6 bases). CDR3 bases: TGCAGTGCTAACGACAAGAGCGGGTTTGGCACAGATACGCAGTATTTT. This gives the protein CSANDKSGFGTDTQYF.